Sequencing of this TCR beta chain was carried out in a study of cytomegalovirus exposure and HLA in healthy donors. Notes on the study in general: Researchers reportedly found TCR beta sequences accurately predicted most subjects' HLA-A and HLA-B alleles.

CDR3 length equals 14 residues. The V gene's germline CDR1 is SGHRS and CDR2 YFSETQ. V was pared by 2 bases and J by 3 bases, with 1 base of the junction left unmatched. This PCR relied on a set of 60 Vbeta primers and 13 Jbeta primers. Clones were read by immunoSEQ multiplex PCR, and TCRdb kept only the in-frame ones, dropping some. The repertoire consists of about 240,000 clones, with roughly 84% occurring once and the leading ten covering roughly 0.26%. Details on this clone: No antigen is known for it.

V is TRBV5-1 and J is TRBJ2-3, with TRBD2 identical over 9 bases. The sequenced sample was PBMCs. The origin of this receptor is a girl aged 2-15 years in good health and CMV-seronegative. CDR3 in DNA: TGCGCCAGCAGCTTCGCGGGGGGGACAGATACGCAGTATTTT. Translating it yields CASSFAGGTDTQYF.